Following are 4 T cell receptor beta chains from one sample sequenced in a study of response to subunit inactivated influenza vaccine. From the RT-PCR reads, TCRdb called clonotypes with MiXCR, one entry per CDR3 protein. The sample carries about 620,000 distinct CDR3 sequences, roughly 10% recorded once. In addition, the sample was reused for a study of T cells expressing NK-cell markers. This second study says: The authors made TCR beta cDNA libraries by 5'RACE template switching. This switching added a universal primer site and UMIs.

The sample was PBMCs from blood, taken on the day of vaccination. These receptors came from a man between 45 and 60 years old who received an inactivated influenza vaccine.

V usage is TRBV9 and J usage is TRBJ2-1; tentative D call: TRBD2 (6 bases). V shed 0 bases and J shed 1 base, with 20 bases lying between them. Looked up from germline, CDR1 is SGDLS and CDR2 is YYNGEE. The CDR3 spans 19 residues. Written as DNA, the CDR3 is TGTGCCAGCAGCGTAGCCCCAAGTTTTTCGGGGACTTCCTACAATGAGCAGTTCTTC. It translates to CASSVAPSFSGTSYNEQFF.

This sequence joins TRBV5-1 and TRBJ2-7; tentatively, D is TRBD1 or TRBD2 (5 bases each). Per the germline V gene, CDR1 is SGHRS and CDR2 is YFSETQ. V dropped 4 bases and J dropped 0 bases, with 14 bases sitting between them. The CDR3 is made up of 15 amino acids. The CDR3 nucleotides read TGCGCCAGCAGCCCCCCGGGACGAAACTCCTACGAGCAGTACTTC. It is translated as CASSPPGRNSYEQYF.

This clonotype was counted only a few times. The chain is built from TRBV12-3 or TRBV12-4 and TRBJ2-7; 10 positions agree with TRBD1. The trim removed 7 bases at V and 7 bases at J, leaving 7 bases unmatched. This CDR3 region has 13 residues. CDR3 protein: CASIKDRGGEQYF. In DNA, the CDR3 is TGTGCCAGCATTAAGGACAGGGGGGGGGAGCAGTACTTC.

This clonotype was seen just once. The rearrangement joins TRBV11-2 to TRBJ2-7; D gene unclear. CDR1 is SGHAT and CDR2 is FQNNGV in the germline V gene. The V end lost 1 base, the J end lost 5 bases, and 18 bases lay between the germline ends. The CDR3 loop spans 16 amino acids. CDR3 DNA: TGTGCCAGCAGCTTAGGGGTCAGGCCCTCGGGCGACGAGCAGTACTTC. Its protein is CASSLGVRPSGDEQYF.